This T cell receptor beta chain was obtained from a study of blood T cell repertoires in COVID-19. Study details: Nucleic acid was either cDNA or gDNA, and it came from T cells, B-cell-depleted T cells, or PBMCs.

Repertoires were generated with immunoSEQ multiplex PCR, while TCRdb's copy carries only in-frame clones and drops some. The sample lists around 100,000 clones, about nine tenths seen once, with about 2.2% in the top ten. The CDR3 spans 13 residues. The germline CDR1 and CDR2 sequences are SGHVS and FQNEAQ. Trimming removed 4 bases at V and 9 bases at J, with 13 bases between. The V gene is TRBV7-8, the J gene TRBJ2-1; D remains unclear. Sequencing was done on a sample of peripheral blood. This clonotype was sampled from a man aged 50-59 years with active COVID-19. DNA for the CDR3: TGTGCCAGCAGCTCCTCTCTAGTGGGTGAGCAGTTCTTC. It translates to CASSSSLVGEQFF. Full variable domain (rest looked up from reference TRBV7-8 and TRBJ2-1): GAGVSQSPRYKVAKRGQDVALRCDPISGHVSLFWYQQALGQGPEFLTYFQNEAQLDKSGLPSDRFFAERPEGSVSTLKIQRTQQEDSAVYLCASSSSLVGEQFFGPGTRLTVL.